Many counts were recorded for the clone carrying this T cell receptor beta chain. This sample was taken from a study of T-cell reconstitution after alpha-beta-depleted transplantation in children. A TCRbeta library incorporating unique molecular identifiers was prepared. TCRdb redid the calling of the PCR reads with MiXCR, one entry per CDR3 protein. Of 200,000 to 250,000 distinct CDR3 sequences in the sample, 8.2% were seen once. This clonotype originated in a male patient aged 10 to 17 who had a stem cell transplant for acute lymphoblastic leukemia, so the T cells may come from the graft donor. Material: PBMCs, mostly from graft donor cells, obtained 180 days after TCRalphabeta/CD19-depleted stem cell transplant.

DNA for the CDR3: TGCGCCAGCAGCCAAGAGGTACTAGCGTGGGTATACAATGAGCAGTTCTTC. This translates into CASSQEVLAWVYNEQFF. The chain carries TRBV4-3 and TRBJ2-1; 7 bases fit TRBD2. This CDR3 is 17 amino acids long. With V trimmed by 0 bases and J by 4 bases, 9 bases remained unmatched. The germline CDR1 and CDR2 sequences are LGHNA and YSLEER.